One and the same sample provided the 24 T cell receptor beta chains below, sequenced in a study of Graves' ophthalmopathy and Graves' hyperthyroidism. Amplified material comprised TCR beta CDR3 regions derived from RNA transcripts. In the first round, RT-PCR was carried out with HTBI primers, and a multiplex PCR formed the second round. TCRdb called the multiplex PCR reads again in MiXCR, with one record for every CDR3 protein. The table has some 400,000 distinct CDR3 sequences, around 19% seen once. Sequenced sample: peripheral blood. The source of these receptors is a woman between 18 and 29 years old with Graves' ophthalmopathy.

This clonotype has ten or more counts. The rearrangement joins TRBV29-1 to TRBJ1-3; 8 nucleotides line up with TRBD1. The junction had 3 bases not matched to a gene; V was cut back by 1 base and J by 4 bases. The V gene's germline CDR1 is SQVTM and CDR2 ANQGSEA. The CDR3 runs 14 residues. The CDR3 nucleotides read TGCAGCGTTGAAGGCAGGGGGCGAGGAAACACCATATATTTT. Amino acid sequence: CSVEGRGRGNTIYF.

This clonotype has at least ten counts. The rearrangement joins TRBV11-2 to TRBJ1-5, with D possibly TRBD1 on 5 matching bases. CDR1 is SGHAT, CDR2 FQNNGV, per germline. The CDR3 sequence is 14 residues long. The V and J ends lost 0 bases and 7 bases respectively, with 10 bases between them. The CDR3 spells CASSLDGGGQPQHF. The DNA for the CDR3 is TGTGCCAGCAGCTTAGACGGGGGGGGGCAGCCCCAGCATTTT. Looking up the rest from reference TRBV11-2 and TRBJ1-5 gives the full variable domain: EAGVAQSPRYKIIEKRQSVAFWCNPISGHATLYWYQQILGQGPKLLIQFQNNGVVDDSQLPKDRFSAERLKGVDSTLKIQPAKLEDSAVYLCASSLDGGGQPQHFGDGTRLSIL.

This clonotype has at least ten counts. CDR3 nucleotide sequence: TGTGCCAGCAGCTCCCCGGGGCTGGCGGTTCACACCGGGGAGCTGTTTTTT. It encodes CASSSPGLAVHTGELFF. The chain links TRBV11-2 to TRBJ2-2; D may be TRBD1 or TRBD2 (5 bases each). The CDR3 is made up of 17 amino acids. Looked up from germline, CDR1 is SGHAT and CDR2 is FQNNGV. The ends were cut back, 4 bases at V and 3 bases at J, with 18 bases in the middle.

The CDR3 nucleotides are TGCAGTGCTAGAGATAAAAGGATCTCTGGCTACACCTTC. Translation: CSARDKRISGYTF. The chain carries TRBV20-1 and TRBJ1-2; D is uncertain. The CDR3 spans 13 residues. Trimming stripped 0 bases from V and 7 bases from J, with 12 bases between. Germline CDR1 is DFQATT and CDR2 is SNEGSKA (reference sequence).

This clonotype was detected ten times or more. The CDR3 DNA reads as TGTGCCAGCAGGTACACAGGGGATAGCAATCAGCCCCAGCATTTT. Amino acids: CASRYTGDSNQPQHF. The chain links TRBV7-8 to TRBJ1-5, with 7 bases identical to TRBD1. V lost 6 bases, J lost 0 bases, and 5 bases stayed unmatched. Germline V gene lookup returns CDR1 SGHVS and CDR2 FQNEAQ. The CDR3 loop spans 15 amino acids.

This clonotype was observed many times. The chain is built from TRBV6-5 and TRBJ2-7; D may match TRBD1 or TRBD2 (6 bases each). Per germline, CDR1 MNHEY and CDR2 SVGAGI. CDR3 length: 18 amino acids. V lost 4 bases, J lost 1 base, and 23 bases lay in between. CDR3 sequence (DNA): TGTGCCAGCAGTTTTATCCGACCTGGGGGGCGCGGGTCCTACGAGCAGTACTTC. As protein: CASSFIRPGGRGSYEQYF.

The chain employs TRBV24-1 and TRBJ2-2; TRBD2 aligns across 8 bases. The length of the CDR3 is 19 residues. With 3 bases clipped from V and 0 bases from J, the junction kept 11 bases outside the gene matches. Germline V gives CDR1 KGHDR, CDR2 SFDVKD. Here the CDR3 DNA reads TGTGCCACCAGTGATGCCCTTAGCGGGGACGGGGCGAACACCGGGGAGCTGTTTTTT. Translating gives CATSDALSGDGANTGELFF.

Ten or more counts support this clonotype. The J gene is TRBJ2-7, the V gene TRBV4-3, with D possibly matching TRBD1 (6 bases). Germline CDR1 and CDR2: LGHNA and YSLEER. The CDR3 extends over 16 amino acids. The V end lost 2 bases, the J end lost 5 bases, and 19 bases lay between the germline ends. For the CDR3, the DNA is TGCGCCAGCAGCCAATACACTGGGTCGGACAGCGACGAGCAGTACTTC. Protein product: CASSQYTGSDSDEQYF.

This clonotype was seen many times. The rearrangement joins TRBV28 to TRBJ2-2; 8 bases match TRBD1. The CDR3 loop spans 15 amino acids. V was pared by 7 bases and J by 1 base, with 5 bases of the junction left unmatched. CDR1 MDHEN and CDR2 SYDVKM come from the germline V gene. The CDR3 DNA reads TGTGCCAGCACTGAGGACAGGGTGAACACCGGGGAGCTGTTTTTT. Encoded protein: CASTEDRVNTGELFF.

The V call is TRBV12-5, the J call TRBJ2-7; the match to TRBD2 covers 7 bases. Germline V CDR1 and CDR2: LGHNT, FRNRAP. The CDR3 is made up of 15 amino acids. Trimming took 6 bases from V and 1 from J; bases not matched to a gene: 9. The CDR3, as DNA: TGTGCTAGTGGCCGTGGCGGGAGAAGTTCCTACGAGCAGTACTTC. This sequence encodes CASGRGGRSSYEQYF.

The J gene is TRBJ2-5, the V gene TRBV6-1; TRBD1 is a possible D gene (6 bases). CDR3 length: 15 residues. Germline CDR1 is MNHNS and CDR2 is SASEGT. V was clipped by 4 bases and J by 1 base, with 13 bases between them. For the CDR3, the DNA is TGTGCCAGCAGTGTCGGACAGAGAGGCCAAGAGACCCAGTACTTC. Amino acid sequence: CASSVGQRGQETQYF.

For this clonotype: A much larger clone sits a single nucleotide away, making a read error possible. The rearrangement joins TRBV20-1 to TRBJ1-1; perhaps TRBD1 as D (5 bases). Germline V lookup: CDR1 DFQATT, CDR2 SNEGSKA (reference sequence). The CDR3 covers 14 residues. Here the CDR3 reads CSALAGLMNTVAFF. CDR3 nucleotides: TGCAGTGCCCTCGCGGGACTGATGAACACTGTAGCTTTCTTT.

This clonotype has a count of ten or more. The chain is built from TRBV11-2 and TRBJ1-1; D gene unclear. The CDR3 totals 13 residues. Deletions cut 0 bases from V and 10 bases from J, with 12 bases between. Germline V lookup: CDR1 SGHAT, CDR2 FQNNGV. The CDR3 here is CASSLDLETGAFF. As DNA, the CDR3 is TGTGCCAGCAGCTTAGACCTCGAAACGGGAGCTTTCTTT.

There are many counts of this clonotype. The chain combines TRBV12-3 or TRBV12-4 with TRBJ1-3; 7 nucleotides match TRBD1. The ends lost 5 bases at V and 1 base at J; junction bases unmatched: 5. The CDR3 is 15 amino acids. CDR3 protein: CASSEGARSGNTIYF. The CDR3 DNA sequence: TGTGCCAGCAGTGAGGGGGCGCGTTCTGGAAACACCATATATTTT.

This clonotype was seen ten or more times. The chain recombines TRBV20-1 with TRBJ2-5, with D perhaps given as TRBD1 or TRBD2 (5 bases each). The CDR3 is made up of 13 amino acids. The germline V gene encodes CDR1 DFQATT and CDR2 SNEGSKA (reference sequence). V was pared by 4 bases and J by 0 bases, with 9 bases between. The CDR3 DNA sequence: TGCAGTGCTACCCCGGGACACCAAGAGACCCAGTACTTC. This codes for CSATPGHQETQYF.

In its sample, this clonotype was seen many times. The chain has TRBV6-2 or TRBV6-3 and TRBJ2-5, with TRBD2 identical over 9 bases. CDR3 size: 17 residues. The J segment lost 6 bases and the V segment lost 6 bases, leaving 17 bases of the junction unmatched. Per germline, CDR1 MNHEY and CDR2 SVGEGT. The CDR3 bases are TGTGCCAGCAGCCAAACTCCTCTGCTAGCGGGAAAGAAGACCCAGTACTTC. This encodes CASSQTPLLAGKKTQYF.

This clonotype has a count of ten or more. CDR3: CASSRRGTGDTEAFF. CDR3 coding DNA: TGTGCCAGCAGCCGAAGAGGGACAGGGGACACTGAAGCTTTCTTT. The gene calls are TRBV11-2 and TRBJ1-1; 10 bases are shared with TRBD1. V lost 5 bases to trimming and J lost 3 bases; unmatched junction nucleotides: 6. Germline V gene sequence: CDR1 SGHAT, CDR2 FQNNGV. The CDR3 runs 15 residues.

The table lists this clonotype with many counts. The chain carries TRBV12-3 or TRBV12-4 and TRBJ1-5; TRBD1 matches 9 bases. This CDR3 has 14 residues. V shed 5 bases and J 5 bases; nucleotides not matched to a gene: 4. CDR3: CASSAGTGYQPQHF. CDR3 coding DNA: TGTGCCAGCAGTGCCGGGACAGGGTATCAGCCCCAGCATTTT.

The sample holds many counts of this clonotype. The CDR3 nucleotides are TGCAGCGCACGGACGCTGAACACTGAAGCTTTCTTT. Its protein product is CSARTLNTEAFF. The chain has TRBV29-1 and TRBJ1-1; D uncertain. Trimming removed 7 bases from V and 0 bases from J, with 9 bases in between. The CDR3 loop spans 12 amino acids. Germline V gene lookup returns CDR1 SQVTM and CDR2 ANQGSEA.

This clonotype was seen ten or more times. The gene calls are TRBV6-1 and TRBJ2-3, with TRBD2 matching 16 bases. The CDR3 is made up of 16 amino acids. CDR1 and CDR2 (germline): MNHNS, SASEGT. Unmatched junction bases numbered 6, after V lost 5 bases and J lost 7 bases. The CDR3 DNA is TGTGCCAGCAGTCCCGGGACTAGCGGGAGGGTTAATACGCAGTATTTT. Residues: CASSPGTSGRVNTQYF.

This clonotype came up many times. The rearrangement uses TRBV29-1 and TRBJ1-1; TRBD1 is a possible D gene (5 bases). Trimming stripped 5 bases from V and 1 base from J, with 11 bases between. The CDR3 has 13 residues. From germline, CDR1 is SQVTM and CDR2 ANQGSEA. CDR3 DNA sequence: TGCAGCGTTAAGGGGCTTGGGAACACTGAAGCTTTCTTT. Translated: CSVKGLGNTEAFF.

This clonotype has a count of ten or more. The chain recombines TRBV4-1 with TRBJ1-3, with D unresolved. V lost 1 base and J 0 bases, leaving 4 bases between the germline ends. This CDR3 is built from 14 residues. The germline gives CDR1 MGHRA, CDR2 YSYEKL. The CDR3 loop reads CASSQAHSGNTIYF. CDR3 coding DNA: TGCGCCAGCAGCCAAGCCCACTCTGGAAACACCATATATTTT.

This clonotype has a count of ten or more. The V gene is TRBV7-3, the J gene TRBJ2-3; D unclear. Germline CDR1 and CDR2: SGHTA and FQGTGA. V dropped 5 bases and J dropped 0 bases, with 15 bases sitting between them. The CDR3 runs to 16 residues. CDR3 DNA: TGTGCCAGCAGCCACCCTTTGGGCGGTAGCACAGATACGCAGTATTTT. Amino acids: CASSHPLGGSTDTQYF.

There are many counts of this clonotype. The chain has TRBV4-3 and TRBJ2-5; 8 nucleotides align to TRBD2. The trim removed 4 bases at V and 5 bases at J, leaving 9 bases unmatched. Per germline, CDR1 LGHNA and CDR2 YSLEER. CDR3 length equals 15 residues. The CDR3 nucleotides read TGCGCCAGCAGCCCCTCCGGGAGGGATAGGGAGACCCAGTACTTC. Translating it yields CASSPSGRDRETQYF.